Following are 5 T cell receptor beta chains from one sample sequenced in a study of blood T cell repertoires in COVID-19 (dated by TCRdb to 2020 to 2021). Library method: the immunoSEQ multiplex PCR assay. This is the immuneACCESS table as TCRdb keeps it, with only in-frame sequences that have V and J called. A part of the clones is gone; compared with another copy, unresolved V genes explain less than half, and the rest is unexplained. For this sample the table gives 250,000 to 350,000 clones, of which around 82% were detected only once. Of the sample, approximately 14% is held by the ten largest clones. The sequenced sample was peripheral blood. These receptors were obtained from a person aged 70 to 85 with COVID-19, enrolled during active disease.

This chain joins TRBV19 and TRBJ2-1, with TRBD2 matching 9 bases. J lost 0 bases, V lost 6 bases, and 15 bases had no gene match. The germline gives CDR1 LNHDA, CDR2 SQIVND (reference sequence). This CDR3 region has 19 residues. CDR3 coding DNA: TGTGCCAGTAGCCATCGACTAGCGGTATTGACCAGCTCCTACAATGAGCAGTTCTTC. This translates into CASSHRLAVLTSSYNEQFF.

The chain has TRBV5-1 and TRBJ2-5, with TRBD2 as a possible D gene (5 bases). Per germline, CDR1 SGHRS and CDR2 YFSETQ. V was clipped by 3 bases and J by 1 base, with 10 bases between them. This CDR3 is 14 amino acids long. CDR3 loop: CASSSGRGQETQYF. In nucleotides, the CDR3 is TGCGCCAGCAGCTCAGGACGGGGCCAAGAGACCCAGTACTTC. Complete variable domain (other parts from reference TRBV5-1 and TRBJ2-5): KAGVTQTPRYLIKTRGQQVTLSCSPISGHRSVSWYQQTPGQGLQFLFEYFSETQRNKGNFPGRFSGRQFSNSRSEMNVSTLELGDSALYLCASSSGRGQETQYFGPGTRLLVL.

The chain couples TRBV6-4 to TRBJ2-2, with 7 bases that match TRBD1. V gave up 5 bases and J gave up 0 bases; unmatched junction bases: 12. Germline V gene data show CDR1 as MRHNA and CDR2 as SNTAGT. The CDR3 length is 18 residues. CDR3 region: CASSKKTGKGSNTGELFF. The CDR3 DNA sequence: TGTGCCAGCAGTAAAAAGACAGGGAAGGGATCGAACACCGGGGAGCTGTTTTTT.

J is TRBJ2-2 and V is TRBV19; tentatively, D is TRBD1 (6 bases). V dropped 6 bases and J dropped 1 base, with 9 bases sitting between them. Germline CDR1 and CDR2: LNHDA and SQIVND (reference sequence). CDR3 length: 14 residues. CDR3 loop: CASRRGQNTGELFF. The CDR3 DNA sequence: TGTGCCAGTAGGAGGGGACAGAACACCGGGGAGCTGTTTTTT.

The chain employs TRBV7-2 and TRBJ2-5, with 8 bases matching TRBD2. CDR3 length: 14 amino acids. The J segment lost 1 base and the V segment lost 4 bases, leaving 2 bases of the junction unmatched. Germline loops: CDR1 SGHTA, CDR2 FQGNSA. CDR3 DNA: TGTGCCAGCAGCTCGGGACTAGGCCAAGAGACCCAGTACTTC. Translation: CASSSGLGQETQYF.